Listed here is a single T cell receptor (beta chain). Its antigen remains unidentified. This record comes from a study of shared clonotypes between healthy human individuals. Each replicate PCR on the sorted subsets used 200 to 250 ng DNA (roughly 30,000 T cell genomes). Sequencing was performed with immunoSEQ multiplex PCR; in TCRdb, only in-frame clones are kept and a portion is missing. The sample contains a few million clones, about 94% of which appear only once. Every contributor of samples was a Caucasian grown-up residing in Nashville, Tennessee. Findings and caveats of the study: Across a handful of donors, naive CD4 shared roughly 5%, naive CD8 less than 4%, memory CD4 roughly 2.2%, memory CD8 about 0.38%.

This sequence was found in a young man in good health. Sequenced: naive CD4+ T cells sorted from blood. Stated subset: CD45RA+ positively selected.

The CDR3 nucleotides read TGTGCCAGCAGCCAAGAGTGGGGCGAGACCCAGTACTTC. It specifies CASSQEWGETQYF. The rearrangement links TRBV14 to TRBJ2-5; a weak D match, TRBD1 (5 bases). This CDR3 contains 13 residues. Trimming removed 0 bases at V and 5 bases at J, with 7 bases between. CDR1 is SGHDN and CDR2 is FVKESK in the germline V gene.